This T cell receptor beta chain stems from a study of blood T cell repertoires in COVID-19. Study-level information: From T cells, B-cell-depleted T cells, or PBMCs came the material, which was cDNA or gDNA.

Clones were sequenced by immunoSEQ multiplex PCR, and TCRdb holds only the in-frame ones, with some missing. The sample lists more than 200,000 clones; roughly 86% were seen once. The specimen was peripheral blood. This TCR derives from a woman aged 60-70 years with acute or convalescent COVID-19.

The CDR3 DNA reads as TGTGCCAGTAGTACGCAGACAGGGGGCGGTGAGACCCAGTACTTC. Translated, it gives CASSTQTGGGETQYF. V and J are TRBV19 and TRBJ2-5, with 10 bases matching TRBD1. The V segment lost 4 bases and the J segment 5 bases; nucleotides outside the gene matches: 7. The CDR3 runs to 15 residues. The germline V gene encodes CDR1 LNHDA and CDR2 SQIVND (reference sequence).